These T cell receptor beta chains were read from a single sample in a study of blood T cell repertoires in COVID-19. TCRdb keeps only in-frame clones here, not all; method: immunoSEQ multiplex PCR. The data contain 70,000 to 100,000 clones, about two thirds of them singletons. The sample was peripheral blood. The receptors stem from a woman aged 60-75 years in a cohort sampled during active or convalescent COVID-19. Each CDR3 is given with its conserved first and last residue. The D gene is left open where the match is weak. Only part of the rows carry a size: once, few, many, or a class if the clone is expanded.

j_call clone_size d_call v_call cdr3_aa cdr3_nt
TRBJ1-1 - TRBD1 TRBV5-1 CASSSRGGADTEAFF TGCGCCAGCAGCTCAAGAGGGGGCGCGGACACTGAAGCTTTCTTT
TRBJ2-3 - TRBD2 TRBV5-1 CASSLGLAGGGRDTQYF TGCGCCAGCAGCTTGGGACTAGCGGGAGGAGGAAGGGATACGCAGTATTTT
TRBJ2-7 - TRBD2 TRBV2 CASRGEIAYEQYF TGTGCCAGTCGGGGGGAGATAGCCTACGAGCAGTACTTC
TRBJ1-3 - - TRBV5-8 CASSPEGVSGNTIYF TGTGCCAGCAGCCCAGAGGGGGTGTCTGGAAACACCATATATTTT
TRBJ2-1 - TRBD1 TRBV19 CASSTTGSYNEQFF TGTGCCAGTAGTACGACAGGGTCCTACAATGAGCAGTTCTTC
TRBJ2-1 - - TRBV18 CASSPRSGQLLSSYNEQFF TGTGCCAGCTCACCACGGTCGGGACAACTACTAAGCTCCTACAATGAGCAGTTCTTC
TRBJ1-4 few TRBD1 TRBV18 CASSPPRDRVNEKLFF TGTGCCAGCTCACCACCAAGAGACAGGGTTAATGAAAAACTGTTTTTT
TRBJ2-3 - - TRBV11-1 CASSSTGSTDTQYF TGTGCCAGCAGCTCAACCGGGAGCACAGATACGCAGTATTTT
TRBJ2-6 few - TRBV5-1 CASSLQGGNSGANVLTF TGCGCCAGCAGCCTTCAGGGGGGCAACTCTGGGGCCAACGTCCTGACTTTC
TRBJ2-1 - TRBD2 TRBV3-1/TRBV3-2 CASSQDFASGGSYNEQFF TGTGCCAGCAGCCAAGATTTCGCTAGCGGGGGCTCCTACAATGAGCAGTTCTTC
TRBJ1-1 once TRBD1 TRBV7-2 CASSSTGLGVESEAFF TGTGCCAGCAGCTCGACAGGGTTGGGGGTAGAGTCGGAAGCTTTCTTT
TRBJ2-6 once TRBD2 TRBV5-4 CASSLSGGSSGANVLTF TGTGCCAGCAGCCTGAGCGGGGGCAGCTCTGGGGCCAACGTCCTGACTTTC
TRBJ2-5 many - TRBV9 CASSVDGAAGETQYF TGTGCCAGCAGCGTAGATGGGGCAGCTGGGGAGACCCAGTACTTC
TRBJ2-4 - TRBD1 TRBV7-9 CASSLIGDRDLAKNIQYF TGTGCCAGCAGCTTAATTGGGGACAGGGACCTAGCCAAAAACATTCAGTACTTC
TRBJ2-2 - - TRBV4-3 CASSQDIAYGDFGTNTGELFF TGCGCCAGCAGCCAAGATATCGCATACGGGGACTTCGGGACGAACACCGGGGAGCTGTTTTTT
TRBJ1-1 - - TRBV30 CAWNSGLNTEAFF TGTGCCTGGAATTCAGGGTTGAACACTGAAGCTTTCTTT
TRBJ2-7 - TRBD1 TRBV6-5 CASRGQGLGPYEQYF TGTGCCAGCAGAGGACAGGGGCTAGGTCCCTACGAGCAGTACTTC
TRBJ2-7 few TRBD1 TRBV11-2 CASSPNSGQPYEQYF TGTGCCAGCAGCCCGAACTCGGGACAGCCGTACGAGCAGTACTTC
TRBJ1-3 medium-sized - TRBV10-3 CAISESAPFAGDRNTIYF TGTGCCATCAGTGAGTCTGCGCCGTTTGCAGGGGACCGGAACACCATATATTTT
TRBJ2-3 once TRBD1 TRBV6-1 CASSGPGGSLVADTQYF TGTGCCAGCAGTGGCCCAGGGGGCTCCTTAGTCGCAGATACGCAGTATTTT
TRBJ1-1 - - TRBV4-3 CASSHDLRGFGLNTEAFF TGCGCCAGCAGCCACGATCTAAGGGGTTTTGGATTGAACACTGAAGCTTTCTTT
TRBJ2-1 - - TRBV11-2 CASSLEGAFANEQFF TGTGCCAGCAGCTTAGAAGGGGCCTTCGCGAATGAGCAGTTCTTC
TRBJ2-6 - - TRBV2 CASRITSSGANVLTF TGTGCCAGCAGAATTACTAGCTCTGGGGCCAACGTCCTGACTTTC
TRBJ2-7 - - TRBV6-5 CASSYGRKSYEQYF TGTGCCAGCAGTTATGGGAGAAAATCATACGAGCAGTACTTC
TRBJ2-1 once - TRBV30 CAWSGSRLQLSYNEQFF TGTGCCTGGAGTGGCTCCAGGCTGCAGCTCTCCTACAATGAGCAGTTCTTC
TRBJ2-3 - - TRBV10-3 CAISDAREIVDTQYF TGTGCCATCAGTGACGCCAGGGAAATAGTAGATACGCAGTATTTT
TRBJ2-1 few TRBD1 TRBV7-3 CASSVKTGVYNEQFF TGTGCCAGCAGCGTCAAGACAGGGGTCTACAATGAGCAGTTCTTC
TRBJ1-1 - TRBD1 TRBV5-4 CASSWDRGTEAFF TGTGCCAGCAGCTGGGACAGGGGGACTGAAGCTTTCTTT
TRBJ1-1 - TRBD1 TRBV4-1 CASSHPDRGQQAFF TGCGCCAGCAGCCACCCGGACAGGGGCCAACAAGCTTTCTTT
TRBJ2-3 once - TRBV24-1 CATRSRTDTQYF TGTGCCACCAGGTCGAGGACAGATACGCAGTATTTT
TRBJ2-5 - - TRBV28 CATGGVGETQYF TGTGCGACGGGCGGGGTAGGAGAGACCCAGTACTTC